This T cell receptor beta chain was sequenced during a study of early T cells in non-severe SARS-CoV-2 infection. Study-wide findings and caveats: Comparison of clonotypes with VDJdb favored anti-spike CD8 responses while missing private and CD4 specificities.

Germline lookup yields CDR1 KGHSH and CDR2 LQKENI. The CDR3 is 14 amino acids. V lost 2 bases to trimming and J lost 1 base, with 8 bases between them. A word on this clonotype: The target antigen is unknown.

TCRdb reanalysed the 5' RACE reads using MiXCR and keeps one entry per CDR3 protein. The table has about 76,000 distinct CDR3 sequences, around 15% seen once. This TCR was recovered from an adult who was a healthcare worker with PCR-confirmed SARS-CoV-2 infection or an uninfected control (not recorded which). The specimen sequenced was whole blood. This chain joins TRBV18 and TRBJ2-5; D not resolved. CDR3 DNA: TGTGCCAGCTCACCAAACATAGGCCAAGAGACCCAGTACTTC. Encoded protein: CASSPNIGQETQYF. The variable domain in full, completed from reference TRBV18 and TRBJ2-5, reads NAGVMQNPRHLVRRRGQEARLRCSPMKGHSHVYWYRQLPEEGLKFMVYLQKENIIDESGMPKERFSAEFPKEGPSILRIQQVVRGDSAAYFCASSPNIGQETQYFGPGTRLLVL.